A selection of T cell receptor beta chains follows, all from one sample in a study of T cell responses to AZD1222 COVID-19 vaccine. Generated by immunoSEQ multiplex PCR, the TCRdb table keeps only in-frame clones and is missing some. The table shows about 190,000 clones, with more than 90% occurring only once. The sequencing here drew on peripheral blood, taken 28 days after the second dose of the MenACWY control vaccine. These receptors all come from an adult who received the MenACWY meningococcal vaccine as a control. CDR3s include the opening cysteine and the closing phenylalanine or tryptophan. D genes are given only for firm matches. Expanded clones are given a class, and other clones once, few, many or no size at all.

>NA|TRBD1|TRBJ1-2|TRBV11-3
CASSLGQGAYGYTF
TGTGCCAGCAGCTTAGGCCAGGGGGCCTATGGCTACACCTTC
>NA|NA|TRBJ1-2|TRBV5-1
CARTPGGGGYTF
TGCGCCCGCACTCCGGGTGGTGGGGGCTACACCTTC
>NA|NA|TRBJ2-2|TRBV27
CASSFNFRWNTGELFF
TGTGCCAGCAGTTTTAACTTTCGGTGGAACACCGGGGAGCTGTTTTTT
>NA|TRBD1|TRBJ1-4|TRBV28
CASSSPTGRVEKLFF
TGTGCCAGCAGTTCCCCGACAGGGCGGGTTGAAAAACTGTTTTTT
>once|NA|TRBJ1-1|TRBV11-2
CASSPGAGGKSEAFF
TGTGCCAGCAGCCCCGGGGCGGGGGGGAAGTCTGAAGCTTTCTTT
>NA|NA|TRBJ2-1|TRBV28
CASSAHGTSRNEQFF
TGTGCCAGCAGTGCACATGGAACGAGTCGCAATGAGCAGTTCTTC
>NA|NA|TRBJ2-6|TRBV7-9
CASSLGLLRGTGANVLTF
TGTGCCAGCAGCTTAGGTCTTCTCAGGGGAACAGGGGCCAACGTCCTGACTTTC
>NA|NA|TRBJ1-1|TRBV20-1
CSASFKGALGMNTEAFF
TGCAGTGCTAGTTTCAAGGGCGCATTAGGGATGAACACTGAAGCTTTCTTT
>NA|TRBD2|TRBJ2-7|TRBV7-7
CASSLGTSGRNGEQYF
TGTGCTAGCAGCTTGGGGACTAGCGGGAGGAATGGCGAGCAGTACTTC
>few|TRBD2|TRBJ2-1|TRBV11-2
CASSGRLAGRGNEQFF
TGTGCCAGCAGCGGGCGACTAGCGGGGCGAGGGAATGAGCAGTTCTTC
>NA|TRBD1|TRBJ1-2|TRBV12-5
CASGGQARFYGYTF
TGTGCTAGTGGAGGACAGGCGCGGTTCTATGGCTACACCTTC